This paragraph covers one TCR beta chain sequence. Trimming cost V 6 bases and J 5 bases; bases outside gene matches: 9. Per the germline V gene, CDR1 is SQVTM and CDR2 is ANQGSEA. The CDR3 covers 14 residues. This sample is drawn from a study of technical replicates of blood from a few donors. Repertoires were generated with immunoSEQ multiplex PCR, while TCRdb's copy carries only in-frame clones and drops some. The sample has about 71,000 clones, roughly 96% seen once; the top ten hold roughly 0.2%. The sequenced material came from T cells isolated from PBMCs. The source is a human donor in good health. The gene calls are TRBV29-1 and TRBJ2-1; 8 nucleotides agree with TRBD2. The chain's CDR3 is CSVVLAGLNNEQFF. The CDR3 DNA reads as TGCAGCGTGGTTTTAGCGGGATTGAACAATGAGCAGTTCTTC.